What follows is one T cell receptor (beta chain) and its context. Its antigen is as yet unknown. Produced via immunoSEQ multiplex PCR; TCRdb's table is partial and in-frame only. In the table there are about 140,000 clones, almost 95% of which are singletons. This sample stems from a study of T cell responses to AZD1222 COVID-19 vaccine. Background on the study: Second-dose groups at about 4 or about 12 weeks were pooled.

Notes on the study in general: Unmutated variant regions are reportedly targeted by nearly half of spike-specific TCRs. Spike-specific TCR breadth and depth grew following two AZD1222 doses. The sample set comprised mostly white British donors with more females, and clonal diversity was possibly underestimated.

V lost 4 bases, J lost 3 bases, and 12 bases lay in between. The CDR3 contains 14 residues. Germline CDR1 is SGHTA and CDR2 is FQGNSA. Sequencing used peripheral blood, obtained on day 0 of AZD1222 vaccination. The sequence came from an adult in good health. The chain couples TRBV7-2 to TRBJ1-2; a weak D match, TRBD1 (5 bases). Written as DNA, the CDR3 is TGTGCCAGCAGCTCAGCACAGGCCTACTATGGCTACACCTTC. This codes for CASSSAQAYYGYTF.